The 5 T cell receptor beta chains below were found in one sample sequenced in a study of spatial heterogeneity in lung cancer. The sample's time point: sample taken at primary tumor resection. No cells were sorted before sequencing. The whole RNA sequenced was extracted from tumor, nontumor lung or frozen PBMC. TCRdb re-called the 5' RACE reads through MiXCR, storing one row per CDR3 protein. The data contain about 10,000 distinct CDR3 sequences, less than 4% of them seen just once; the ten biggest clones take up about half. The sequences come from PBMCs, collected at surgery. The receptors come from a female donor with early-stage non-small cell lung cancer.

This clonotype was detected a few times. This beta chain was picked up by a library intended for alpha chains and is off target, so its count carries little meaning. The rearrangement joins TRBV7-6 to TRBJ2-2, with 7 nucleotides matching TRBD2. V shed 2 bases, J shed 4 bases, and the junction held 13 bases outside the gene matches. There are 18 residues in the CDR3. Germline-derived CDR1 and CDR2 are SGHVS and FNYEAQ. CDR3 bases: TGTGCCAGCAGCTTAAGGGCGCCGGGGGGAGGGAGCACCGGGGAGCTGTTTTTT. Translating it yields CASSLRAPGGGSTGELFF.

In this sample, this clonotype turned up many times. This beta chain is an unintended read in a library built for alpha chains; its size means little. The DNA for the CDR3 is TGCGCCAGCAGCCCCGTATGGCAGGGGTCGGACATTCAGTACTTC. The encoded protein is CASSPVWQGSDIQYF. V usage is TRBV4-3 and J usage is TRBJ2-4, with D possibly TRBD1 on 6 matching bases. CDR3 length: 15 residues. Germline-derived CDR1 and CDR2 are LGHNA and YSLEER. The V end lost 4 bases, the J end lost 8 bases, and 18 bases lay between the germline ends.

At least ten counts were recorded for this clonotype. A library prepared for alpha chains yielded this beta chain as an off-target read; its size is of little meaning. The rearrangement links TRBV4-2 to TRBJ2-4; 9 bases are shared with TRBD2. Germline V CDR1 and CDR2: LGHNA, YNFKEQ. The length of the CDR3 is 16 residues. The junction had 7 bases not matched to a gene; V was cut back by 0 bases and J by 7 bases. The CDR3 is CASSQEPSGTGNIQYF. CDR3 in DNA: TGTGCCAGCAGCCAAGAGCCTAGCGGGACTGGGAACATTCAGTACTTC.

Sample share makes this clonotype medium-sized. Being off target in a library aimed at alpha chains, this beta chain has a size of little meaning. The chain employs TRBV4-2 and TRBJ1-2; D gene uncertain. V lost 4 bases, J lost 4 bases, and 13 bases lay in between. Germline assignment: CDR1 LGHNA and CDR2 YNFKEQ. This CDR3 is 14 amino acids long. Here the CDR3 reads CASSPSHTLYGYTF. The CDR3 DNA follows: TGTGCCAGCAGCCCCTCGCACACCCTCTATGGCTACACCTTC.

This clonotype was recorded at least ten times. This beta chain turned up in a library designed for alpha chains; as an off-target read, its abundance says little. For the CDR3, the DNA is TGTGCCAGCAAAGCGAACGCCCACTATGGCTACACCTTC. The encoded protein is CASKANAHYGYTF. This chain joins TRBV27 and TRBJ1-2; D not certain. V lost 7 bases and J 3 bases, leaving 12 bases between the germline ends. The germline CDR1 and CDR2 sequences are MNHEY and SMNVEV (reference sequence). The CDR3 extends over 13 amino acids.